This paragraph reports one T cell receptor (beta chain). This specimen comes from a study of OX40 agonist ivuxolimab in advanced cancers. Study-level background: Ivuxolimab was administered intravenously to patients at 0.01 to 10 mg/kg every 2 weeks.

Some clones are missing from TCRdb's copy, which holds only in-frame ones; the method was immunoSEQ multiplex PCR. This repertoire shows about 70,000 clones, about nine tenths found once; its top ten account for around 2.1%. The receptor's source is an adult with an advanced solid tumor such as melanoma, head and neck, liver or kidney cancer. Sample: CD4+ or CD8+ T cells sorted from blood, taken in a trial of the OX40 agonist ivuxolimab.

The CDR3 loop reads CASSLDYYNEQFF. The CDR3 nucleotides read TGTGCCAGCAGCCTTGACTACTACAATGAGCAGTTCTTC. This chain joins TRBV7-9 and TRBJ2-1, with D possibly TRBD2 on 5 matching bases. V gave up 5 bases and J gave up 3 bases, with 8 bases separating them. CDR3 length: 13 residues. Germline assignment: CDR1 SEHNR and CDR2 FQNEAQ (reference sequence).